The next 19 T cell receptor beta chains were all read from a single sample in a study of blood T cell repertoires in COVID-19 (dated by TCRdb to 2019 to 2021). Library prep was done by the immunoSEQ multiplex PCR assay. This immuneACCESS table, as held by TCRdb, lists in-frame sequences with V and J called but not all clones. Of the missing ones, under half trace to an unresolved V gene in checked studies; the others have no known cause. In this sample the table shows 53,000 or so clones, 90% to 95% of which occur a single time. Together, the top ten hold around 3% of the sample. Sequenced: peripheral blood. Receptor source: a human donor in a cohort sampled during active COVID-19.

V usage is TRBV3-1 (or the pseudogene TRBV3-2) and J usage is TRBJ2-4; D perhaps matches TRBD2 (6 bases). Trimming cost V 4 bases and J 3 bases, with 16 bases left between them. The CDR3 extends over 16 amino acids. CDR1 and CDR2 from the germline V gene are LGHDT and YNNKEL (reference sequence). The chain's CDR3 is CASSRLPTRGKNIQYF. The CDR3, as DNA: TGTGCCAGCAGCCGACTCCCGACTAGGGGCAAAAACATTCAGTACTTC.

The chain carries TRBV5-1 and TRBJ2-2, with 8 bases fitting TRBD1. The V and J ends lost 5 bases and 6 bases, in that order; junction bases with no gene match: 6. The CDR3 length is 14 residues. CDR1 SGHRS and CDR2 YFSETQ come from the germline V gene. CDR3 nucleotides: TGCGCCAGCAGGGCGACAGGGGAACCCGGGGAGCTGTTTTTT. It encodes CASRATGEPGELFF.

The J gene is TRBJ2-1, the V gene TRBV19, with 10 bases aligning to TRBD2. Germline CDR1 is LNHDA and CDR2 is SQIVND (reference sequence). There are 16 residues in the CDR3. The V and J ends lost 3 bases and 8 bases, in that order; junction bases with no gene match: 10. DNA of the CDR3: TGTGCCAGTAGTATGATTCCTAGCGGGAGTCACGATGAGCAGTTCTTC. This codes for CASSMIPSGSHDEQFF.

This CDR3 reads CASSLGTGGEGELFF. The CDR3 DNA is TGTGCCAGCAGCTTGGGGACAGGGGGCGAGGGGGAGCTGTTTTTT. The chain joins TRBV5-4 to TRBJ2-2, with TRBD1 matching 11 bases. V gave up 0 bases and J gave up 8 bases; unmatched junction bases: 3. Germline values: CDR1 SGHNT, CDR2 YYREEE (reference sequence). This CDR3 has 15 residues. The full variable domain, completed using reference TRBV5-4 and TRBJ2-2, is ETGVTQSPTHLIKTRGQQVTLRCSSQSGHNTVSWYQQALGQGPQFIFQYYREEENGRGNFPPRFSGLQFPNYSSELNVNALELDDSALYLCASSLGTGGEGELFFGEGSRLTVL.

V usage is TRBV4-3 and J usage is TRBJ2-3, with D possibly TRBD2 on 5 matching bases. Germline CDR1 is LGHNA and CDR2 is YSLEER. V lost 6 bases, J lost 6 bases, and 16 bases lay in between. CDR3 size: 14 residues. The CDR3, as DNA: TGCGCCAGCAGTCCTTCTCCGGGGATTGATACGCAGTATTTT. Its protein product is CASSPSPGIDTQYF.

V and J are TRBV6-5 and TRBJ2-7; tentative D call: TRBD2 (5 bases). Trimming left V 0 bases short and J 3 bases short, with 12 bases between. This CDR3 is 15 amino acids long. CDR1 is MNHEY and CDR2 is SVGAGI in the germline V gene. The CDR3 region has the DNA TGTGCCAGCAGTTACTCGGGCGGGCCCAGCTACGAGCAGTACTTC. Translated, it gives CASSYSGGPSYEQYF.

On this clone: The identical CDR3 is also encoded by other nucleotide sequences in the sample. The rearrangement uses TRBV6-2 or TRBV6-3 and TRBJ1-5; D is unresolved. CDR1 and CDR2 (germline): MNHEY, SVGEGT. The V end lost 6 bases, the J end lost 4 bases, and 10 bases lay between the germline ends. The CDR3 runs to 13 residues. CDR3 protein: CASSPRGNQPQHF. The CDR3 bases are TGTGCCAGCAGCCCCCGCGGTAATCAGCCCCAGCATTTT.

The chain links TRBV29-1 to TRBJ1-1; 10 bases map to TRBD1. Germline trimming cut 6 bases from V and 5 bases from J; bases unmatched to any gene: 12. Germline assignment: CDR1 SQVTM and CDR2 ANQGSEA. The CDR3 spans 15 residues. The CDR3 DNA reads TGCAGCGTAACGAATCCGGGACAGGGGAGGACTGAAGCTTTCTTT. Its translation: CSVTNPGQGRTEAFF.

This clone showed up just once. V is TRBV11-2 and J is TRBJ1-2; possibly TRBD1 for D (6 bases). This CDR3 comprises 16 residues. Trimming shortened V by 4 bases and J by 1 base, and 16 bases separated the two germline ends. Germline values: CDR1 SGHAT, CDR2 FQNNGV. The CDR3 DNA sequence: TGTGCCAGCAGCTGGGGGCCCGGACGGATTAACTATGGCTACACCTTC. Translated, it gives CASSWGPGRINYGYTF.

V gene TRBV24-1 combines with J gene TRBJ2-5; 9 positions match TRBD2. Germline V gene lookup returns CDR1 KGHDR and CDR2 SFDVKD. V lost 9 bases to trimming and J lost 1 base; unmatched junction nucleotides: 2. The CDR3 length is 13 residues. CDR3 protein: CATRGGAQETQYF. CDR3 sequence (DNA): TGTGCCACCCGCGGGGGGGCCCAAGAGACCCAGTACTTC.

V is TRBV10-3 and J is TRBJ2-5; the match to TRBD2 covers 12 bases. CDR1 ENHRY and CDR2 SYGVKD come from the germline V gene. J lost 5 bases, V lost 4 bases, and 8 bases had no gene match. The CDR3 consists of 16 residues. CDR3 loop: CAISGLAGGRRETQYF. CDR3 nucleotides: TGTGCCATCAGTGGTCTAGCGGGGGGGCGCCGGGAGACCCAGTACTTC.

The count of this clone is one. The chain employs TRBV24-1 and TRBJ2-1; D is undetermined. The CDR3 consists of 12 residues. Germline V gene lookup returns CDR1 KGHDR and CDR2 SFDVKD. The ends were cut back, 5 bases at V and 7 bases at J, with 8 bases in the middle. In DNA form, the CDR3 reads TGTGCCACCAGTGGGTCACTTAATGAGCAGTTCTTC. Residues: CATSGSLNEQFF.

This clone appeared once. V and J are TRBV7-2 and TRBJ2-7; D is undetermined. The ends were cut back, 1 base at V and 4 bases at J, with 11 bases in the middle. The CDR3 runs 14 residues. Germline CDR1 is SGHTA and CDR2 is FQGNSA. The CDR3 nucleotides are TGTGCCAGCAGCTTAGAGATAGTTATATACGAGCAGTACGTC. It encodes CASSLEIVIYEQYV.

The genes are TRBV30 and TRBJ2-7; a weak D match, TRBD2 (7 bases). This CDR3 is built from 18 residues. The germline gives CDR1 GTSNPN, CDR2 SVGIG (reference sequence). Trimming pared 2 bases from V and 2 bases from J, leaving 25 bases between. The CDR3 region has the DNA TGTGCCTGGAGTAATCGACTAGCAATACTAGGGGGGCCCTACGAGCAGTACTTC. Protein sequence: CAWSNRLAILGGPYEQYF.

The chain joins TRBV5-1 to TRBJ2-1; a possible D gene is TRBD2 (5 bases). Germline-derived CDR1 and CDR2 are SGHRS and YFSETQ. Trimming removed 0 bases from V and 1 base from J, with 8 bases in between. This CDR3 comprises 15 residues. The CDR3 coding sequence is TGCGCCAGCAGCTTGGGGGGAGAGTCCTACAATGAGCAGTTCTTC. Residues: CASSLGGESYNEQFF.

This chain connects TRBV20-1 to TRBJ2-3, with 9 bases aligning to TRBD1. J was trimmed by 4 bases and V by 3 bases; bases with no gene match: 11. Germline loops: CDR1 DFQATT, CDR2 SNEGSKA (reference sequence). This CDR3 is 16 amino acids long. The CDR3 DNA is TGCAGTGCTAGTGCGTCCGACAGGGGGGTGGCAGATACGCAGTATTTT. Amino acid sequence: CSASASDRGVADTQYF.

The chain is built from TRBV11-3 and TRBJ2-1; 8 bases are shared with TRBD2. This CDR3 has 16 residues. Trimming cost V 4 bases and J 0 bases; bases outside gene matches: 5. Germline CDR1 reads SGHNT; CDR2 reads YENEEA. The CDR3 bases are TGTGCCAGCAGCTCATTTAGCGGGGACTCCTACAATGAGCAGTTCTTC. This gives the protein CASSSFSGDSYNEQFF.

The chain joins TRBV4-1 to TRBJ2-1; 10 nucleotides match TRBD1. J gave up 10 bases and V 4 bases, and 13 bases lay outside the gene matches. The CDR3 loop spans 16 amino acids. Germline V CDR1 and CDR2: MGHRA, YSYEKL. The CDR3 DNA sequence: TGCGCCAGCAGCCCCATACCGGGACAGGGGCTCCCCGAGCAGTTCTTC. This gives the protein CASSPIPGQGLPEQFF.

The chain recombines TRBV5-4 with TRBJ2-3; no reliable D call. The germline V gene has CDR1 SGHNT and CDR2 YYREEE (reference sequence). V lost 3 bases to trimming and J lost 6 bases, with 14 bases between them. This CDR3 has 14 residues. Here the CDR3 DNA reads TGTGCCAGCAGCTGGCCGGATACACAGGATACGCAGTATTTT. Protein sequence: CASSWPDTQDTQYF.